This TCR beta chain appears in the sequencing data of a study of blood T cell repertoires in COVID-19. Study details: Sites across the United States, Italy and Spain contributed samples from acute and convalescent COVID-19.

The CDR3 totals 17 residues. Per the germline V gene, CDR1 is LGHDT and CDR2 is YNNKEL (reference sequence). The V gene end was trimmed by 0 bases and the J gene end by 3 bases; junction bases not matched to a gene: 10. Authors' methods: Nucleated cell number was recorded as an estimate derived from reference gene primer amplification. Clones were sequenced by immunoSEQ multiplex PCR, and TCRdb holds only the in-frame ones, with some missing. V and J calls and clone size are copied from that table; D and trimming were computed from the DNA. This table has some 140,000 clones, around 83% appearing once.

The sample comprised peripheral blood. The chain joins TRBV3-1 (or the pseudogene TRBV3-2) to TRBJ1-1; 7 bases align to TRBD1. The TCR sequence derives from an older woman with COVID-19, enrolled during active disease. This CDR3 reads CASSQDWAGGGYTEAFF. The CDR3 DNA follows: TGTGCCAGCAGCCAAGATTGGGCAGGGGGTGGTTACACTGAAGCTTTCTTT.